The clone carrying this T cell receptor (beta chain) was observed a handful of times. What it binds is not known. Method: immunoSEQ multiplex PCR; TCRdb's copy keeps in-frame clones and lacks some. The data contain 65,000 to 80,000 clones, 84% of them singletons. The data were taken from a study of OX40 agonist ivuxolimab in advanced cancers. The wider study: Dose-escalation cases comprised hepatocellular carcinoma, melanoma, renal cell or head and neck cancer. Of the participants, over 30% had some prior anti-PD-1, anti-PD-L1 or anti-CTLA-4 therapy, which was allowed.

Study conclusions and caveats: CD8+ T cells were the subset that, on average, had more expanded clones than CD4+.

The sample was CD4+ or CD8+ T cells sorted from blood, taken in a trial of the OX40 agonist ivuxolimab. The origin of this receptor is an adult with an advanced solid tumor such as melanoma, head and neck, liver or kidney cancer.

The chain's CDR3 is CASSPVAGAAYGYTF. In DNA, the CDR3 is TGCGCCAGCAGCCCTGTCGCGGGGGCTGCCTATGGCTACACCTTC. The chain is built from TRBV4-3 and TRBJ1-2, with D possibly matching TRBD1 (6 bases). Germline CDR1 and CDR2: LGHNA and YSLEER. V was clipped by 4 bases and J by 4 bases, with 16 bases between them. This CDR3 has 15 residues.